This T cell receptor beta chain originates from a study of blood T cell repertoires in COVID-19 (dated by TCRdb to about 2020). Regarding the complete study: The collaborator samples originated in the United States, Italy and Spain and spanned the acute and convalescent phases of COVID-19. The repertoires were released in a freely available public database meant as a resource for research on the immune response to SARS-CoV-2. Sample metadata almost always included a de-identified subject ID, COVID-19 status, age in years and sex. The dataset comprised deeply sampled blood TCRbeta repertoires from subjects exposed to, actively infected with, or recovered from COVID-19. The material from the prospective study consisted of cDNA or gDNA derived from T cells, B-cell-depleted T cells, or PBMCs. HLA class I and class II types, where available, came from metadata supplied by the sample provider rather than from assay-based typing. The samples were drawn from the first 160 participants of the ongoing ImmuneRACE study and from 950 to 1,500 subjects provided by 6 global collaborators. Overall results and qualifications from the work: How much clinical and demographic metadata was included differed by source and by participant, and the metadata was provided uncurated.

A word on this clone: Its specific antigen is unknown. Base qualities are missing; no much larger clone stands one base away.

V is trimmed back by 0 bases and J by 10 bases, and the junction contains 2 bases that no gene match accounts for. The CDR3 sequence holds 13 residues, the cysteine and phenylalanine included. Kept here is only the CDR3 DNA, which spans 39 bases and is read in frame from base 1. CDR1 is given as LGHNA and CDR2 as YNFKEQ, both from the germline V gene. Enrolling through a virtual design, the prospective study's participants ranged in age from roughly 18 to 90 years and lived across roughly 23 United States geographic areas. To assign participants to cohorts, the prospective study relied on clinical history that participants themselves reported in a screening survey and a study questionnaire. Exposed participants had been in contact, within 2 weeks of entering the study, with a person who had a PCR-confirmed or clinician-diagnosed case of COVID-19. In the prospective study, whole blood, serum and a nasopharyngeal or oropharyngeal swab were collected from each participant by mobile phlebotomists. Additional blood draws and questionnaires over an approximately 2-month period could optionally be provided by prospective study participants. Before DNA extraction, prospective study blood samples were shipped either frozen or at room temperature.

The immunoSEQ Assay, a bias-controlled multiplex PCR, was used to amplify TCRbeta CDR3 regions from genomic DNA. The authors' analysis ran thus. The number of nucleated cells in each sample was estimated by amplification of reference gene primers within the assay. To quantify the absolute abundance of each unique TCRbeta CDR3 rearrangement, sequence reads were collapsed and filtered. Productive Simpson clonality was computed per sample as the square root of Simpson's diversity index over productive rearrangements. TCRdb provides this immuneACCESS table in a form limited to in-frame rearrangements. Some clones are lacking; in checked studies, under half of them reflect an unresolved V gene, and why the rest are absent is not known. The DNA gave D and trimming, while V, J and clone size come from that table. The sample profile shows some 320,000 clones; 90% of them were found once. About 4% of the sample is held by the ten biggest clonotypes.

The chain uses TRBV4-2 and TRBJ2-1; TRBD1 aligns with 8 central bases. Sequenced material: PBMCs or T cells enriched from blood (not recorded which). The TCR comes from a woman under 40 who had been exposed to COVID-19. CDR3 sequence: CASSQDRDREQFF. The bases read TGTGCCAGCAGCCAAGACAGGGACAGGGAGCAGTTCTTC.